This entry concerns a single TCR beta chain. Method: immunoSEQ multiplex PCR; TCRdb's copy keeps in-frame clones and lacks some. The repertoire holds about 76,000 clones, with 85% to 95% as singletons. These data come from a study of brain T cells in children with intractable seizures. The receptor's source is a boy less than two years old with tuberous sclerosis and intractable seizures. The sample in question was peripheral blood, obtained at surgery.

CDR3 region: CASSLTTTPMGGLTEAFF. DNA for the CDR3: TGTGCCAGCAGTTTAACGACAACACCGATGGGGGGATTGACTGAAGCTTTCTTT. This chain links TRBV27 with TRBJ1-1, with D perhaps TRBD1 (5 bases). Per germline, CDR1 MNHEY and CDR2 SMNVEV (reference sequence). There are 18 residues in the CDR3. Trimming stripped 2 bases from V and 5 bases from J, with 24 bases between.